The source of this TCR beta chain is a study of blood T cell repertoires in COVID-19. Sequencing was performed with immunoSEQ multiplex PCR; in TCRdb, only in-frame clones are kept and a portion is missing. The repertoire has about 34,000 clones, 90% of them found once; the top ten carry 15% to 20%. V trimming: 5 bases; J trimming: 5 bases; junction bases outside the gene matches: 7. The CDR3 covers 14 residues. Germline values: CDR1 MNHEY, CDR2 SMNVEV (reference sequence). Source material: peripheral blood. The V and J genes are TRBV27 and TRBJ1-1; 8 nucleotides match TRBD1. The origin of this receptor is a man aged 80 or over with acute or convalescent COVID-19. In nucleotides, the CDR3 is TGTGCCAGCAGTAGGCAGGGGGCGCCGACTGAAGCTTTCTTT. It specifies CASSRQGAPTEAFF.